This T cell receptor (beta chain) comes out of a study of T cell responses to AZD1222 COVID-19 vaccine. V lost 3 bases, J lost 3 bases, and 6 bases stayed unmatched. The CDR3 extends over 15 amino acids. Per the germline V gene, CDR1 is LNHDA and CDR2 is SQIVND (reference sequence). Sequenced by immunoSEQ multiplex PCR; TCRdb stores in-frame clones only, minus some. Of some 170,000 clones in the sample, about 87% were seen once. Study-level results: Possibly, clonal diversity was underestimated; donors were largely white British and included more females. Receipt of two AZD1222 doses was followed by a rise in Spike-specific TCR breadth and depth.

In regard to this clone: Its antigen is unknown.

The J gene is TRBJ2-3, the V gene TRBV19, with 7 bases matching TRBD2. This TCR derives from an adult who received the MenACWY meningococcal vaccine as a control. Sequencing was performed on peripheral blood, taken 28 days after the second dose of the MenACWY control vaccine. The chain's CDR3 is CASSILGGRTDTQYF. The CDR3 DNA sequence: TGTGCCAGTAGTATTTTGGGCGGGAGAACAGATACGCAGTATTTT. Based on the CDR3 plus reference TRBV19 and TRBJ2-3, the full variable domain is DGGITQSPKYLFRKEGQNVTLSCEQNLNHDAMYWYRQDPGQGLRLIYYSQIVNDFQKGDIAEGYSVSREKKESFPLTVTSAQKNPTAFYLCASSILGGRTDTQYFGPGTRLTVL.